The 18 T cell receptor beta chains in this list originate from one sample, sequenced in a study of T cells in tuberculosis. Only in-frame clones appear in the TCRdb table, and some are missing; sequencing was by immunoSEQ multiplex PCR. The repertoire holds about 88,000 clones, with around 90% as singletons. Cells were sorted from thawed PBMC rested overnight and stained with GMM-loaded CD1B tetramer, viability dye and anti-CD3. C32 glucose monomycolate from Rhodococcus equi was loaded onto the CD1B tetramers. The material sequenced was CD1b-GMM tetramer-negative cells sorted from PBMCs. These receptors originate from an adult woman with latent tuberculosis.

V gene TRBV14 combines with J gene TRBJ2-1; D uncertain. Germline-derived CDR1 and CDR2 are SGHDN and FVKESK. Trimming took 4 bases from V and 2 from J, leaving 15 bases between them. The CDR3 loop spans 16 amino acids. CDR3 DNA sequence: TGTGCCAGCAGCCTCAAGGCAGGTCCGGCCTACAATGAGCAGTTCTTC. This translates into CASSLKAGPAYNEQFF.

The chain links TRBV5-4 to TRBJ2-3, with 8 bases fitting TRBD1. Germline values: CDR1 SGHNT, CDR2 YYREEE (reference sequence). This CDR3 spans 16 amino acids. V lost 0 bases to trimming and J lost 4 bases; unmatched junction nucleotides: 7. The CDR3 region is CASSLGQGMVADTQYF. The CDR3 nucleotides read TGTGCCAGCAGCTTGGGACAGGGGATGGTGGCAGATACGCAGTATTTT.

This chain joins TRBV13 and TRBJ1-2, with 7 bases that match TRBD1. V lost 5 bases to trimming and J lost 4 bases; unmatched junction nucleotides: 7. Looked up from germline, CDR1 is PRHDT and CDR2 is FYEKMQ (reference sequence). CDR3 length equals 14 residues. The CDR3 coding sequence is TGTGCCAGCAGCCTGCTGGGGACAGTCTATGGCTACACCTTC. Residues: CASSLLGTVYGYTF.

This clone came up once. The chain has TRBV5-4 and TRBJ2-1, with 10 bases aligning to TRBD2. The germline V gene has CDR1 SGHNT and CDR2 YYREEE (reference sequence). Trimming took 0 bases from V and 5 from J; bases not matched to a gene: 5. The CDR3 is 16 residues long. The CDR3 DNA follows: TGTGCCAGCAGCTTGGGTGGCCTAGCGGGGGACAATGAGCAGTTCTTC. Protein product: CASSLGGLAGDNEQFF. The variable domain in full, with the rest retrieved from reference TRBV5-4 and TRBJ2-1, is ETGVTQSPTHLIKTRGQQVTLRCSSQSGHNTVSWYQQALGQGPQFIFQYYREEENGRGNFPPRFSGLQFPNYSSELNVNALELDDSALYLCASSLGGLAGDNEQFFGPGTRLTVL.

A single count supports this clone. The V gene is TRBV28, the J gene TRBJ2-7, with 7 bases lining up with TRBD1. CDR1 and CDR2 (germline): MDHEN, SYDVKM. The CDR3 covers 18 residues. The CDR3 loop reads CASSLGSKGGREYYEQYV. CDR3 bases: TGCGCCAGCAGTTTAGGGTCCAAAGGGGGCAGAGAGTACTACGAGCAGTACGTC.

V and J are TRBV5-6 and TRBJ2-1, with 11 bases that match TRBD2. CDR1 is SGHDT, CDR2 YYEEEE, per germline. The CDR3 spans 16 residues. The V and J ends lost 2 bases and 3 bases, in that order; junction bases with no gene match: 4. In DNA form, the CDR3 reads TGTGCCAGCAGCTTAGTAGCGGGGGGGTACTACAATGAGCAGTTCTTC. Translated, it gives CASSLVAGGYYNEQFF.

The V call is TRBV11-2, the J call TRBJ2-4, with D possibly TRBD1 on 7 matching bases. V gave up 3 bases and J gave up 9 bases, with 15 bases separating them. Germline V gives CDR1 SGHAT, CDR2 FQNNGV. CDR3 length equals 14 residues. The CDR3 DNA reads TGTGCCAGCAGCTTCCAGGGGGTCGGGGGCATTCAGTACTTC. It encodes CASSFQGVGGIQYF.

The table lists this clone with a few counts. The chain's CDR3 is CASSQEQGAYEQYF. The CDR3 coding sequence is TGCGCCAGCAGCCAAGAGCAAGGGGCTTACGAGCAGTACTTC. The chain links TRBV4-1 to TRBJ2-7; possibly TRBD1 for D (5 bases). V lost 0 bases to trimming and J lost 4 bases, with 10 bases between them. The germline CDR1 and CDR2 sequences are MGHRA and YSYEKL. The CDR3 is 14 residues long.

In nucleotides, the CDR3 is TGTGCCAGCAGCTTGGGAAGCGGGGGGGCCAACACCGGGGAGCTGTTTTTT. Translated, it gives CASSLGSGGANTGELFF. The chain carries TRBV7-9 and TRBJ2-2, with 10 bases lining up with TRBD2. The trim removed 3 bases at V and 2 bases at J, leaving 6 bases unmatched. CDR3 size: 17 residues. The germline V gene encodes CDR1 SEHNR and CDR2 FQNEAQ (reference sequence). The full variable domain, completed using reference TRBV7-9 and TRBJ2-2, is DTGVSQNPRHKITKRGQNVTFRCDPISEHNRLYWYRQTLGQGPEFLTYFQNEAQLEKSRLLSDRFSAERPKGSFSTLEIQRTEQGDSAMYLCASSLGSGGANTGELFFGEGSRLTVL.

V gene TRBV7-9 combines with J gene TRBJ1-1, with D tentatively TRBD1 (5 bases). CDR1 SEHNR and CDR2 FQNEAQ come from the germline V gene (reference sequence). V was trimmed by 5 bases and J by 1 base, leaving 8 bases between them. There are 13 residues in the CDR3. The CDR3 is CASSQQANTEAFF. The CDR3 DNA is TGTGCCAGCAGCCAACAGGCGAACACTGAAGCTTTCTTT.

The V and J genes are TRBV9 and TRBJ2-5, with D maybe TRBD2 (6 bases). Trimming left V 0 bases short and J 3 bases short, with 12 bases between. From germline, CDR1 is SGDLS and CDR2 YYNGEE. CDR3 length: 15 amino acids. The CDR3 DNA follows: TGTGCCAGCAGCGTAGCGGGGGAGCCGAAAGAGACCCAGTACTTC. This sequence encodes CASSVAGEPKETQYF.

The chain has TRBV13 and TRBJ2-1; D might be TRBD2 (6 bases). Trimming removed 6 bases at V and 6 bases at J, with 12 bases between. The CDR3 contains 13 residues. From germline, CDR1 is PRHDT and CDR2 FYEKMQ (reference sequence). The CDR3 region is CASSERGTNEQFF. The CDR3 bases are TGTGCCAGCAGTGAACGGGGGACCAATGAGCAGTTCTTC.

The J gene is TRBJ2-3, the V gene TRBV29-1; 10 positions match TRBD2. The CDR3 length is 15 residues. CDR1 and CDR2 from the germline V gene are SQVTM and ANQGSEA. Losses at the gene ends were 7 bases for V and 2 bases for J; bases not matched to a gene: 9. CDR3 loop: CSARGGLASTDTQYF. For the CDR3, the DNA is TGCAGCGCCCGAGGGGGACTAGCGTCCACAGATACGCAGTATTTT.

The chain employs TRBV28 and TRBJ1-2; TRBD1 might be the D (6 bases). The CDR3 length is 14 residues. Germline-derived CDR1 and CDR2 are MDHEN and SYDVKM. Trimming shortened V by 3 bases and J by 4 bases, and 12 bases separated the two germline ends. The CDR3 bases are TGTGCCAGCAGTTTGACAGGCAGTCTCTATGGCTACACCTTC. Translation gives CASSLTGSLYGYTF.

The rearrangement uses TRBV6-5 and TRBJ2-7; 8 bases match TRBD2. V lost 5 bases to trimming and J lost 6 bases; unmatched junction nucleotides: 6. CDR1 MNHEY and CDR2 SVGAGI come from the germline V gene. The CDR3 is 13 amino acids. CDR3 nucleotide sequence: TGTGCCAGCAGTCCTCGCGGGGGGACCGAGCAGTACGTC. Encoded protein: CASSPRGGTEQYV.

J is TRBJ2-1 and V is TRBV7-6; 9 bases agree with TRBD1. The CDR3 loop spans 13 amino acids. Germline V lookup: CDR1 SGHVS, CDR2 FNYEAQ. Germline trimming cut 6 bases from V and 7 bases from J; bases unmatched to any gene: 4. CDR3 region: CASSRDRVNEQFF. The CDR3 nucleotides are TGTGCCAGCAGTCGGGACAGGGTGAATGAGCAGTTCTTC.

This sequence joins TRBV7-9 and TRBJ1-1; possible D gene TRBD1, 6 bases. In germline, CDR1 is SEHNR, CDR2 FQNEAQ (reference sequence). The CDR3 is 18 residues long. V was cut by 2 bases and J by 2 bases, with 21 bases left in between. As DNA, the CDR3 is TGTGCCAGCAGCTTATTTAGGGGGGGACCAGGGGAAAACACTGAAGCTTTCTTT. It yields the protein CASSLFRGGPGENTEAFF.

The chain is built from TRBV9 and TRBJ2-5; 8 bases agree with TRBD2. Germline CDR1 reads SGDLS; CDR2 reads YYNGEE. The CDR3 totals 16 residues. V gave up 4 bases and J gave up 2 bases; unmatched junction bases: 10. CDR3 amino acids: CASSTGAGGSQETQYF. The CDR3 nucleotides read TGTGCCAGCAGCACCGGGGCGGGGGGTTCACAAGAGACCCAGTACTTC. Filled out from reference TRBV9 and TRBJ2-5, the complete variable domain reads DSGVTQTPKHLITATGQRVTLRCSPRSGDLSVYWYQQSLDQGLQFLIQYYNGEERAKGNILERFSAQQFPDLHSELNLSSLELGDSALYFCASSTGAGGSQETQYFGPGTRLLVL.